One and the same sample provided the 27 T cell receptor beta chains below, sequenced in a study of T cell changes during pregnancy in multiple sclerosis. TCRdb's copy holds only in-frame clones and misses some; the assay was immunoSEQ multiplex PCR. The sample has approximately 79,000 clones; about 94% are singletons. Source: peripheral blood, taken in the second trimester of pregnancy. These receptors all come from a female donor in good health, enrolled as a control in a pregnancy study.

V gene TRBV18 combines with J gene TRBJ1-4; 9 bases are shared with TRBD1. Germline values: CDR1 KGHSH, CDR2 LQKENI. V lost 4 bases and J lost 6; bases outside the gene matches: 12. CDR3 size: 17 residues. The CDR3 DNA follows: TGTGCCAGCTCACTCCTCGACAGGGGGGTCGGCGATGAAAAACTGTTTTTT. It codes for CASSLLDRGVGDEKLFF.

This clone was counted a single time. The rearrangement uses TRBV5-1 and TRBJ2-3, with 9 bases aligning to TRBD2. Per germline, CDR1 SGHRS and CDR2 YFSETQ. CDR3 length: 15 residues. With 1 base clipped from V and 5 bases from J, the junction kept 5 bases outside the gene matches. CDR3 bases: TGCGCCAGCAGCTTGTTAGCGGGGGAAGGAGATACGCAGTATTTT. It codes for CASSLLAGEGDTQYF.

J is TRBJ1-5 and V is TRBV6-6; D unclear. The CDR3 covers 14 residues. Germline lookup yields CDR1 MNHNY and CDR2 SVGAGI (reference sequence). V was clipped by 7 bases and J by 4 bases, with 14 bases between them. Here the CDR3 reads CASTTAGTNQPQHF. Here the CDR3 DNA reads TGTGCCAGCACGACGGCGGGAACTAATCAGCCCCAGCATTTT.

This clone was seen more than once but under ten times. This sequence joins TRBV10-1 and TRBJ2-7, with 7 bases aligning to TRBD1. Germline CDR1 and CDR2: WNHNN and SYGVQD (reference sequence). Trimming removed 8 bases from V and 1 base from J; junction bases left unmatched: 2. The CDR3 runs 12 residues. The CDR3 loop is CASRDSSYEQYF. CDR3 DNA: TGCGCCAGCCGGGACAGTTCCTACGAGCAGTACTTC.

The chain links TRBV4-2 to TRBJ2-7, with unresolved D. The CDR3 is made up of 14 amino acids. Germline loops: CDR1 LGHNA, CDR2 YNFKEQ. Trimming took 0 bases from V and 0 from J, leaving 6 bases between them. This CDR3 is CASSQERSSYEQYF. The CDR3 region has the DNA TGTGCCAGCAGCCAAGAAAGGAGCTCCTACGAGCAGTACTTC.

The J gene is TRBJ1-1, the V gene TRBV9; no clear D. This CDR3 comprises 14 residues. The V and J ends lost 4 bases and 5 bases respectively, with 15 bases between them. The germline V gene has CDR1 SGDLS and CDR2 YYNGEE. The CDR3: CASSPSGSRTEAFF. The CDR3 DNA is TGTGCCAGCAGCCCATCCGGTTCGAGGACTGAAGCTTTCTTT.

This clone was found once. The chain employs TRBV6-1 and TRBJ2-3; weak D call: TRBD2 (5 bases). The germline V and J ends were trimmed by 2 bases and 8 bases, with 11 bases remaining between them. Germline values: CDR1 MNHNS, CDR2 SASEGT. This CDR3 is built from 13 residues. For the CDR3, the DNA is TGTGCCAGCAGTGAAAATGCAGGAGGTACGCAGTATTTT. Translating gives CASSENAGGTQYF.

The rearrangement uses TRBV5-4 and TRBJ2-3; the match to TRBD2 covers 10 bases. V dropped 10 bases and J dropped 3; count of bases not matched to a gene: 14. The CDR3 extends over 16 amino acids. CDR1 is SGHNT, CDR2 YYREEE, per germline (reference sequence). CDR3 DNA: TGTGCCGTCCCCCTAGCGGGGGACCTGTGGACAGATACGCAGTATTTT. It yields the protein CAVPLAGDLWTDTQYF.

This clone is a singleton in its sample. The J gene is TRBJ1-1, the V gene TRBV19; D is ambiguous. This CDR3 contains 12 residues. Trimming shortened V by 7 bases and J by 8 bases, and 14 bases separated the two germline ends. Looked up from germline, CDR1 is LNHDA and CDR2 is SQIVND (reference sequence). The CDR3 reads CASTPDSVEAFF. CDR3 sequence (DNA): TGTGCCAGTACCCCGGACTCGGTCGAAGCTTTCTTT.

The V gene is TRBV4-1, the J gene TRBJ1-5; 8 bases agree with TRBD1. This CDR3 has 19 residues. V dropped 1 base and J dropped 2; count of bases not matched to a gene: 13. Germline CDR1 and CDR2: MGHRA and YSYEKL. The CDR3 protein is CASSQVWDRQFLGNQPQHF. The CDR3 coding sequence is TGCGCCAGCAGCCAAGTATGGGACAGGCAATTCCTCGGCAATCAGCCCCAGCATTTT.

This rearrangement joins TRBV27 to TRBJ1-5; tentative D call: TRBD1 (6 bases). Per the germline V gene, CDR1 is MNHEY and CDR2 is SMNVEV (reference sequence). The V and J ends lost 4 bases and 0 bases respectively, with 19 bases between them. CDR3 length equals 18 residues. This CDR3 reads CASSSNSHRATSNQPQHF. DNA of the CDR3: TGTGCCAGCAGTTCAAATTCCCACAGGGCCACTAGCAATCAGCCCCAGCATTTT.

V and J are TRBV7-2 and TRBJ1-2; tentative D call: TRBD1 (6 bases). Per germline, CDR1 SGHTA and CDR2 FQGNSA. The CDR3 contains 16 residues. The V gene lost 1 base and the J gene lost 1 base, with 13 bases spanning the gap. The CDR3 DNA is TGTGCCAGCAGCTTAGTCTCAGGGGACTATAACTATGGCTACACCTTC. Translated: CASSLVSGDYNYGYTF.

The chain joins TRBV19 to TRBJ1-1; D is possibly TRBD1 (6 bases). This CDR3 has 13 amino acids. Between the trimmed V and J ends, which lost 6 bases and 2 bases, there was a span of 10 bases. CDR1 is LNHDA and CDR2 is SQIVND in the germline V gene (reference sequence). Written as DNA, the CDR3 is TGTGCCAGTAGGAGGACAGTAAACACTGAAGCTTTCTTT. Protein product: CASRRTVNTEAFF.

The chain joins TRBV4-3 to TRBJ2-5; 10 bases line up with TRBD1. Per the germline V gene, CDR1 is LGHNA and CDR2 is YSLEER. This CDR3 is 16 amino acids long. Trimming took 0 bases from V and 4 from J; bases not matched to a gene: 5. The CDR3 sequence is CASSQDYRDRGETQYF. Written as DNA, the CDR3 is TGCGCCAGCAGCCAAGACTATCGGGACAGGGGAGAGACCCAGTACTTC.

The gene calls are TRBV10-3 and TRBJ2-4, with D perhaps matching TRBD1 (6 bases). This CDR3 contains 14 residues. Trimming shortened V by 3 bases and J by 3 bases, and 9 bases separated the two germline ends. Germline lookup yields CDR1 ENHRY and CDR2 SYGVKD. In nucleotides, the CDR3 is TGTGCCATCAGTGAATCAGGGGACAAAAACATTCAGTACTTC. This codes for CAISESGDKNIQYF.

This rearrangement joins TRBV25-1 to TRBJ2-1, with D possibly being TRBD1 (5 bases). Germline values: CDR1 MGHDK, CDR2 SYGVNS. The CDR3 covers 14 residues. The V and J ends lost 5 bases and 4 bases respectively, with 12 bases between them. The DNA for the CDR3 is TGTGCCAGCAGTTACTACAGGAGTTACAATGAGCAGTTCTTC. Translation gives CASSYYRSYNEQFF.

This chain uses TRBV7-8 with TRBJ2-7, with D uncertain. CDR1 is SGHVS and CDR2 is FQNEAQ in the germline V gene. V was clipped by 1 base and J by 3 bases, with 10 bases between them. This CDR3 contains 14 residues. The CDR3 loop reads CASSLGAANYEQYF. As DNA, the CDR3 is TGTGCCAGCAGCTTAGGGGCAGCCAACTACGAGCAGTACTTC.

This sequence joins TRBV20-1 and TRBJ1-2; weak D call: TRBD1 (5 bases). The germline V and J ends were trimmed by 6 bases and 10 bases, with 15 bases remaining between them. This CDR3 comprises 11 residues. Looked up from germline, CDR1 is DFQATT and CDR2 is SNEGSKA (reference sequence). The CDR3 sequence is CSARENRVYTF. DNA of the CDR3: TGCAGTGCCAGGGAAAATCGGGTCTACACCTTC.

V gene TRBV5-1 combines with J gene TRBJ2-2; maybe TRBD2 (5 bases). The germline V and J ends were trimmed by 3 bases and 4 bases, with 19 bases remaining between them. Germline V gene lookup returns CDR1 SGHRS and CDR2 YFSETQ. The CDR3 totals 17 residues. In nucleotides, the CDR3 is TGCGCCAGCAGCTCCCCCGATTCGGGGATGTCCACCGGGGAGCTGTTTTTT. Its translation: CASSSPDSGMSTGELFF.

The V gene is TRBV4-2, the J gene TRBJ2-5, with 9 bases identical to TRBD1. From germline, CDR1 is LGHNA and CDR2 YNFKEQ. Germline trimming cut 6 bases from V and 1 base from J; bases unmatched to any gene: 9. The CDR3 sequence is 16 residues long. Here the CDR3 DNA reads TGTGCCAGCAGTTATACAGGGGGCGCGGGCCAAGAGACCCAGTACTTC. This codes for CASSYTGGAGQETQYF.

This clone appeared a single time. The chain has TRBV18 and TRBJ2-7, with 9 bases that match TRBD2. The CDR3 has 15 residues. The germline V gene has CDR1 KGHSH and CDR2 LQKENI. Trimming took 0 bases from V and 2 from J; bases not matched to a gene: 2. The CDR3 here is CASSPPTSGTYEQYF. CDR3 coding DNA: TGTGCCAGCTCACCACCGACTAGCGGAACCTACGAGCAGTACTTC. Using reference TRBV18 and TRBJ2-7 for the parts outside the CDR3, the full variable domain is NAGVMQNPRHLVRRRGQEARLRCSPMKGHSHVYWYRQLPEEGLKFMVYLQKENIIDESGMPKERFSAEFPKEGPSILRIQQVVRGDSAAYFCASSPPTSGTYEQYFGPGTRLTVT.

The V call is TRBV9, the J call TRBJ1-1, with TRBD1 matching over 9 bases. With 4 bases clipped from V and 3 bases from J, the junction kept 13 bases outside the gene matches. From germline, CDR1 is SGDLS and CDR2 YYNGEE. The CDR3 covers 17 residues. In nucleotides, the CDR3 is TGTGCCAGCAGCCGTAAATTAACCCGGGACAGGGACACTGAAGCTTTCTTT. Its protein product is CASSRKLTRDRDTEAFF.

The genes are TRBV6-5 and TRBJ1-5, with D maybe TRBD1 (6 bases). Germline V lookup: CDR1 MNHEY, CDR2 SVGAGI. V was cut by 2 bases and J by 0 bases, with 8 bases left in between. The CDR3 totals 15 residues. The DNA for the CDR3 is TGTGCCAGCAGTTACGCAGGGGTTAGCAATCAGCCCCAGCATTTT. It is translated as CASSYAGVSNQPQHF.

This sequence joins TRBV23-1 and TRBJ2-5, with D tentatively TRBD2 (5 bases). TRBV23-1 is given ORF status, its function remaining uncertain. V was trimmed by 3 bases and J by 5 bases, leaving 16 bases between them. This CDR3 has 15 residues. This CDR3 is CASSHRQWGEETQYF. The CDR3 region has the DNA TGCGCCAGCAGTCATAGACAATGGGGAGAGGAGACCCAGTACTTC.

This clone was detected once. The chain joins TRBV28 to TRBJ1-2; D possibly corresponds to TRBD1 (6 bases). There are 14 residues in the CDR3. The germline V gene encodes CDR1 MDHEN and CDR2 SYDVKM. V was cut by 7 bases and J by 5 bases, with 17 bases left in between. The CDR3 spells CASTHRTDFYGYTF. As DNA, the CDR3 is TGTGCCAGCACCCACCGGACAGATTTTTATGGCTACACCTTC.

The chain carries TRBV4-3 and TRBJ1-4; 9 bases fit TRBD1. CDR3 length equals 14 residues. Germline V CDR1 and CDR2: LGHNA, YSLEER. The J segment lost 7 bases and the V segment lost 1 base, leaving 1 base of the junction unmatched. Here the CDR3 DNA reads TGCGCCAGCAGCCAAGGGACAGGGGTTGAAAAACTGTTTTTT. Translating it yields CASSQGTGVEKLFF.

This chain connects TRBV30 to TRBJ2-1; no definite D call. The V gene lost 0 bases and the J gene lost 4 bases, with 4 bases spanning the gap. Germline values: CDR1 GTSNPN, CDR2 SVGIG (reference sequence). This CDR3 region has 12 residues. The CDR3 sequence: CAWSVLYNEQFF. CDR3 nucleotide sequence: TGTGCCTGGAGTGTACTTTACAATGAGCAGTTCTTC.